These T cell receptor beta chains were read from a single sample in a study of shared clonotypes between healthy human individuals. TCRdb's table, derived via immunoSEQ multiplex PCR, lists solely in-frame clones and lacks some. The repertoire has about 1,500,000 clones, roughly 95% of them found once; the top ten carry about 1%. Sequenced: naive CD4+ T cells sorted from blood. These receptors originate from a young man in good health. CDR3s include the opening cysteine and the closing phenylalanine or tryptophan. D genes are given only for firm matches. Size is stated for part of the rows, as once, few or many counts, or as a class when the clone is expanded.

j_call d_call v_call clone_size cdr3_nt cdr3_aa
TRBJ2-3 . TRBV28 . TGTGCCAGCAGTTCAGGGGTCCTTCGGGATACGCAGTATTTT CASSSGVLRDTQYF
TRBJ2-1 . TRBV6-5 . TGTGCCAGCAGTAACTCTGGCAGACTCTACAATGAGCAGTTCTTC CASSNSGRLYNEQFF
TRBJ2-1 . TRBV28 once TGTGCCAGCAGTTTAATACTCAATGAGCAGTTCTTC CASSLILNEQFF
TRBJ2-7 . TRBV9 . TGTGCCAGCAGCGTAGGTATGGGGGAGCAGTACTTC CASSVGMGEQYF
TRBJ2-7 . TRBV6-5 . TGTGCCAGCAGTCGCGGGTTAGCGCAAGACCCTCCCAACTTC CASSRGLAQDPPNF
TRBJ2-7 TRBD1 TRBV5-1 . TGCGCCAGCAGCGTGAGACAGGGGTCTTACGAGCAGTACTTC CASSVRQGSYEQYF
TRBJ2-1 . TRBV6-6 . TGTGCCAGCAGTTACTCGCACGGGCCAGGAGAGCAGTTCTTC CASSYSHGPGEQFF
TRBJ1-5 TRBD1 TRBV10-3 . TGCGCCATCAGTTCCGGGACAGGAGAGAATCAGCCCCAGCATTTT CAISSGTGENQPQHF
TRBJ2-7 . TRBV11-2 . TGTGCCAGCAGCTTCAGGGGGGCTCTCTACGAGCAGTACTTC CASSFRGALYEQYF
TRBJ2-1 . TRBV18 . TGTGCCAGCTCACCACGGGCGGGTCCTACGGCGCCTGAGCAGTTCTTC CASSPRAGPTAPEQFF
TRBJ2-7 . TRBV4-1 . TGCGCCAGCAGCCCCGGAAACTACGAGCAGTACTTC CASSPGNYEQYF
TRBJ2-6 TRBD1 TRBV19 . TGTGCCAGTAGTACTCTAGGGGGCGTCGGTGGGGCCAACGTCCTGACTTTC CASSTLGGVGGANVLTF
TRBJ2-1 . TRBV19 . TGTGCCAGTAGTCCCGCGGGACAGCGAAGGGTCAATGAGCAGTTCTTC CASSPAGQRRVNEQFF
TRBJ2-7 . TRBV28 once TGTGCCAGCGGGGAGTCAGACGAGCAGTACTTC CASGESDEQYF
TRBJ2-1 TRBD1 TRBV19 . TGTGCCAGTGGGAGGGACAGGGTCGTCAATGAGCAGTTCTTC CASGRDRVVNEQFF
TRBJ1-1 . TRBV7-9 . TGTGCCAGCAGCTTCGGGCACTGGGAGACTGAAGCTTTCTTT CASSFGHWETEAFF
TRBJ2-3 TRBD2 TRBV18 . TGTGCCAGCTCACCACTGGGCCTAGCGGGTTCTAGCACAGATACGCAGTATTTT CASSPLGLAGSSTDTQYF
TRBJ2-7 . TRBV18 . TGTGCCAGCTCACCAGGGCGCAGCCTTGCCTACGAGCAGTACTTC CASSPGRSLAYEQYF
TRBJ1-4 . TRBV7-9 . TGTGCCAGCAGCTTAGCGAGGAGGGTTGTAGAAAAACTGTTTTTT CASSLARRVVEKLFF
TRBJ1-5 . TRBV27 . TGTGCCAGCAGCTCAATACAGGATATCAATCAGCCCCAGCATTTT CASSSIQDINQPQHF
TRBJ1-2 TRBD1 TRBV6-5 . TGTGCCAGCAGCCCCCAGGGGGGCAGCTATGGCTACACCTTC CASSPQGGSYGYTF
TRBJ2-2 . TRBV6-6 . TGTGCCACTAACACCGGGGAGCTGTTTTTT CATNTGELFF
TRBJ2-3 TRBD2 TRBV10-2 once TGCGCCAGCAGGCTGGGACTAGCGAGCGATACGCAGTATTTT CASRLGLASDTQYF
TRBJ2-1 . TRBV7-2 . TGTGCCAGCAGCCCCCGAGGGCCGCTTGAGCAGTTCTTC CASSPRGPLEQFF
TRBJ1-1 . TRBV28 . TGTGCCAGCAGTTATCCCGGGGAGAACACTGAAGCTTTCTTT CASSYPGENTEAFF
TRBJ2-1 . TRBV7-9 . TGTGCCAGCAGCTTAGTCCTGCAAACTGAGCAGTTCTTC CASSLVLQTEQFF
TRBJ2-3 . TRBV7-2 . TGTGCCAGCAGCTTAGCGCCGGGATTAGCGGCTAGCACAGATACGCAGTATTTT CASSLAPGLAASTDTQYF
TRBJ2-5 TRBD1 TRBV15 . TGTGCCACCAGCAGGGACAGGGGGCAAAAGACCCAGTACTTC CATSRDRGQKTQYF
TRBJ2-3 TRBD1 TRBV18 . TGTGCCAGCTCACCAGTCGCCGGGACAGCGGGCACAGATACGCAGTATTTT CASSPVAGTAGTDTQYF
TRBJ2-7 . TRBV27 . TGTGCCAGCAGTTTAAACAGACTCTACGAGCAGTACTTC CASSLNRLYEQYF
TRBJ2-3 TRBD2 TRBV11-2 . TGTGCCAGCAGTTTCACTAGCGGGGTTCCGGATACGCAGTATTTT CASSFTSGVPDTQYF
TRBJ2-1 . TRBV10-3 . TGTGCCATCAGCCTAGGGACTTCCTCCTACAATGAGCAGTTCTTC CAISLGTSSYNEQFF
TRBJ1-3 . TRBV5-5 . TGTGCCAGCAGGGTCGTCGGGGGCATGGCTGGAAACACCATATATTTT CASRVVGGMAGNTIYF
TRBJ2-3 TRBD2 TRBV27 . TGTGCCAGCAGGGAACCGGGACTAGCGGGAGGGGTTACGCAGTATTTT CASREPGLAGGVTQYF
TRBJ1-1 . TRBV5-1 . TGCGCCAGCAGTCTAGGCGAGGGCACTGAAGCTTTCTTT CASSLGEGTEAFF
TRBJ2-1 . TRBV6-1 once TGTGCCAGCAGTGAAACCGATGAGGAGCAGTTCTTC CASSETDEEQFF
TRBJ2-2 . TRBV28 . TGTGCCAGCAGTTTAGCTAATCCGACCACCGGGGAGCTGTTTTTT CASSLANPTTGELFF
TRBJ1-4 . TRBV5-6 . TGTGCCAGCAGCTTGAAAGGGGGAACTAATGAAAAACTGTTTTTT CASSLKGGTNEKLFF
TRBJ2-2 TRBD2 TRBV7-9 . TGTGCCAGCAGCTCCCGTCAGCGGGGGAACACCGGGGAGCTGTTTTTT CASSSRQRGNTGELFF
TRBJ2-7 . TRBV7-8 . TGTGCCAGCAGCTCCTCCCGGGGCCCTACGAAGCAGTACTTC CASSSSRGPTKQYF
TRBJ1-4 . TRBV7-2 . TGTGCCAGCAGCCCCGGGAGCACTAATGAAAAACTGTTTTTT CASSPGSTNEKLFF
TRBJ2-1 . TRBV5-5 . TGTGCCAGCAGCTTGGATTGGAATGAGCAGTTCTTC CASSLDWNEQFF
TRBJ2-7 . TRBV10-3 . TGTGCCATCAGAGTTAGGAGGGGGCCACTCTTCCACGAGCAGTACTTC CAIRVRRGPLFHEQYF
TRBJ2-7 . TRBV10-3 . TGTGCCATCAGTGGAGGACAGCCCTACGAGCAGTACTTC CAISGGQPYEQYF
TRBJ1-4 . TRBV6-5 . TGTGCCAGCAGTTACTCGGGGGGAGGTGAAAAACTGTTTTTT CASSYSGGGEKLFF
TRBJ2-1 . TRBV5-1 . TGCGCCAGCAGCTTACTGCGACTAGAGCCGGTGCAGTTCTTC CASSLLRLEPVQFF
TRBJ2-7 . TRBV5-4 . TGTGCCAGCACCAAGGGGGCGGGACACGAGCAGTACTTC CASTKGAGHEQYF
TRBJ1-2 . TRBV6-6 . TGTGCCAGCAGGTTGGTTTTCAACTATGGCTACACCTTC CASRLVFNYGYTF
TRBJ2-1 TRBD1 TRBV19 . TGTGCCACCTGGCGGACAGGGTCGGACTATGAGCAGTTCTTC CATWRTGSDYEQFF
TRBJ2-5 TRBD2 TRBV28 . TGTGCCAGCAGTTTGGCTAGCGGGAGTGATGAGACCCAGTACTTC CASSLASGSDETQYF
TRBJ2-7 TRBD1 TRBV9 . TGTGCCAGCAGCGAGGGACAGGGGGTTTACGAGCAGTACTTC CASSEGQGVYEQYF
TRBJ2-7 TRBD2 TRBV13 once TGTGCCAGCAGCTTCAATAACTCACGGACTAGCTACGAGCAGTACTTC CASSFNNSRTSYEQYF
TRBJ2-7 . TRBV2 once TGTGCCAGCAGTGAAGGGGGTGAGCAGTACTTC CASSEGGEQYF
TRBJ2-5 . TRBV18 . TGTGCCAGCTCATCCTTAGGGACCCGGGAGACCCAGTACTTC CASSSLGTRETQYF
TRBJ2-1 . TRBV5-1 . TGCGCCAGCAGCTGGGGCGGGACCGACAATGAGCAGTTCTTC CASSWGGTDNEQFF
TRBJ2-7 . TRBV5-8 . TGTGCCAGCAGCCTATACTACGAGCAGTACTTC CASSLYYEQYF
TRBJ2-1 TRBD2 TRBV11-2 . TGTGCCAGCAGCTACTTTCTAGCGGGAGCCTCCTACAATGAGCAGTTCTTC CASSYFLAGASYNEQFF